This T cell receptor (beta chain) appears in the sequencing data of a study of control samples from healthy donors and cancer patients. Sequencing was performed with immunoSEQ multiplex PCR; in TCRdb, only in-frame clones are kept and a portion is missing. The repertoire holds about 140,000 clones, 85% to 95% seen once, with about 12% in the top ten. Per the germline V gene, CDR1 is SGHVS and CDR2 is FQNEAQ. Trimming removed 2 bases from V and 4 bases from J; junction bases left unmatched: 11. The CDR3 loop spans 18 amino acids. The sequenced sample was blood. This chain joins TRBV7-8 and TRBJ1-5, with TRBD1 matching over 10 bases. The TCR originated in a man between 40 and 49 years old in good health. As DNA, the CDR3 is TGTGCCAGCAGCTTAAGGGACAGGGGACGGGCGAGGAATCAGCCCCAGCATTTT. This gives the protein CASSLRDRGRARNQPQHF.